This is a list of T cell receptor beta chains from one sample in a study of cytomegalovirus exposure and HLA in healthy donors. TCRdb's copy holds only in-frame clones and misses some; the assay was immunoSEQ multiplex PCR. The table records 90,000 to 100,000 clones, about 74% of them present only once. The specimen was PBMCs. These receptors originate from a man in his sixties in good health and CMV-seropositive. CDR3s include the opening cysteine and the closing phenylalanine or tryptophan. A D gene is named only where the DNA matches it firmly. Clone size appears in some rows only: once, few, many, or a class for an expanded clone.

cdr3_aa: CASSDGTTSINTQYF
cdr3_nt: TGTGCCAGCAGTGACGGGACTACCTCGATTAATACGCAGTATTTT
clone_size: .
v_call: TRBV6-6
d_call: TRBD2
j_call: TRBJ2-3
cdr3_length: 15

cdr3_aa: CSAGTSGAGQETQYF
cdr3_nt: TGCAGCGCGGGGACTAGCGGGGCCGGACAAGAGACCCAGTACTTC
clone_size: .
v_call: TRBV29-1
d_call: TRBD2
j_call: TRBJ2-5
cdr3_length: 15

cdr3_aa: CASSVGGFSEQYF
cdr3_nt: TGTGCCAGCAGCGTGGGGGGTTTCAGCGAGCAGTACTTC
clone_size: .
v_call: TRBV9
d_call: .
j_call: TRBJ2-7
cdr3_length: 13

cdr3_aa: CASSLVVGYYEQYF
cdr3_nt: TGCGCCAGCAGCTTGGTCGTCGGGTACTACGAGCAGTACTTC
clone_size: few
v_call: TRBV5-1
d_call: .
j_call: TRBJ2-7
cdr3_length: 14

cdr3_aa: CASSYPGGSNEKLFF
cdr3_nt: TGTGCCAGCAGTTACCCAGGGGGGTCTAATGAAAAACTGTTTTTT
clone_size: .
v_call: TRBV6-6
d_call: TRBD1
j_call: TRBJ1-4
cdr3_length: 15

cdr3_aa: CASTPLAGIQETQYF
cdr3_nt: TGCGCCAGCACCCCATTAGCGGGGATCCAAGAGACCCAGTACTTC
clone_size: .
v_call: TRBV23-1
d_call: TRBD2
j_call: TRBJ2-5
cdr3_length: 15

cdr3_aa: CASSQAPGLAGGQETQYF
cdr3_nt: TGCGCCAGCAGCCAAGCCCCAGGACTAGCGGGGGGGCAGGAGACCCAGTACTTC
clone_size: .
v_call: TRBV4-1
d_call: TRBD2
j_call: TRBJ2-5
cdr3_length: 18

cdr3_aa: CASVDGITYEQYF
cdr3_nt: TGTGCCAGCGTGGACGGGATCACCTACGAGCAGTACTTC
clone_size: .
v_call: TRBV5-4
d_call: .
j_call: TRBJ2-7
cdr3_length: 13

cdr3_aa: CASRRDRGTDTQYF
cdr3_nt: TGTGCCAGCCGCCGGGACAGGGGGACAGATACGCAGTATTTT
clone_size: .
v_call: TRBV5-4
d_call: TRBD1
j_call: TRBJ2-3
cdr3_length: 14

cdr3_aa: CASSQDGQGNNEQFF
cdr3_nt: TGCGCCAGCAGCCAAGATGGGCAGGGGAACAATGAGCAGTTCTTC
clone_size: .
v_call: TRBV4-1
d_call: .
j_call: TRBJ2-1
cdr3_length: 15

cdr3_aa: CASSTGTLDEQYF
cdr3_nt: TGTGCCAGCAGCACCGGGACACTCGACGAGCAGTACTTC
clone_size: .
v_call: TRBV7-3
d_call: .
j_call: TRBJ2-7
cdr3_length: 13

cdr3_aa: CASRFGPDSSGNTIYF
cdr3_nt: TGTGCCAGTAGATTCGGGCCGGACAGCTCTGGAAACACCATATATTTT
clone_size: .
v_call: TRBV19
d_call: .
j_call: TRBJ1-3
cdr3_length: 16

cdr3_aa: CASSFALGTPYNEQFF
cdr3_nt: TGTGCCAGCAGCTTCGCTTTGGGGACTCCATACAATGAGCAGTTCTTC
clone_size: .
v_call: TRBV7-9
d_call: .
j_call: TRBJ2-1
cdr3_length: 16

cdr3_aa: CASSESGGVSYEQYF
cdr3_nt: TGTGCCAGCAGTGAATCCGGGGGGGTCTCCTACGAGCAGTACTTC
clone_size: .
v_call: TRBV6-1
d_call: TRBD2
j_call: TRBJ2-7
cdr3_length: 15

cdr3_aa: CASSPITGGRYEQYF
cdr3_nt: TGCGCCAGCAGCCCGATTACAGGGGGCCGGTACGAGCAGTACTTC
clone_size: once
v_call: TRBV5-1
d_call: TRBD1
j_call: TRBJ2-7
cdr3_length: 15

cdr3_aa: CASSLVLNQETQYF
cdr3_nt: TGCGCCAGCAGCTTGGTTCTTAATCAAGAGACCCAGTACTTC
clone_size: .
v_call: TRBV5-1
d_call: .
j_call: TRBJ2-5
cdr3_length: 14

cdr3_aa: CASSLLGAAKNIQYF
cdr3_nt: TGTGCCAGCAGCTTGTTAGGGGCGGCCAAAAACATTCAGTACTTC
clone_size: .
v_call: TRBV5-6
d_call: .
j_call: TRBJ2-4
cdr3_length: 15

cdr3_aa: CASSILGGSPLHF
cdr3_nt: TGTGCCAGTAGTATACTCGGGGGTTCACCCCTCCACTTT
clone_size: .
v_call: TRBV19
d_call: .
j_call: TRBJ1-6
cdr3_length: 13

cdr3_aa: CASSLATNYEQYF
cdr3_nt: TGTGCCAGCAGCTTAGCAACTAACTACGAGCAGTACTTC
clone_size: .
v_call: TRBV7-8
d_call: .
j_call: TRBJ2-7
cdr3_length: 13

cdr3_aa: CASSQDLAGGLLSNEQFF
cdr3_nt: TGCGCCAGCAGCCAAGATCTCGCGGGGGGTCTTCTTTCGAATGAGCAGTTCTTC
clone_size: medium-sized
v_call: TRBV4-3
d_call: TRBD2
j_call: TRBJ2-1
cdr3_length: 18